The table lists the clone carrying this TCR beta chain with a few counts. 60 Vbeta and 13 Jbeta primers were used in PCR. This table comes from immunoSEQ multiplex PCR, and its TCRdb copy is limited to in-frame clones, with some not included. The sample shows under 200,000 clones, approximately 80% of them seen only once. The data stem from a study of cytomegalovirus exposure and HLA in healthy donors. The ends were cut back, 0 bases at V and 4 bases at J, with 9 bases in the middle. Germline V gene lookup returns CDR1 LGHNA and CDR2 YNFKEQ. The CDR3 covers 15 residues. What was sequenced was PBMCs. The V gene is TRBV4-2, the J gene TRBJ2-2; maybe TRBD2 (5 bases). The sequence derives from a woman aged 50 to 65 in good health and CMV-seronegative. CDR3 DNA sequence: TGTGCCAGCAGCCAAGATCGGGCGGGCACCGGGGAGCTGTTTTTT. Its protein is CASSQDRAGTGELFF.